Many counts were recorded for the clone carrying this T cell receptor beta chain. TCRdb re-called the 5' RACE reads with MiXCR, one entry per CDR3 protein. This sample carries approximately 64,000 distinct CDR3 sequences, about a fifth of them seen once, and the ten largest clones take about 1.5%. This sample was included in a study of HIV-infected patients and healthy controls. The V and J ends lost 2 bases and 3 bases respectively, with 5 bases between them. CDR3 length: 13 amino acids. The germline V gene has CDR1 SEHNR and CDR2 FQNEAQ (reference sequence). The TCR originated in a human donor in good health. The sequencing input was CD4+ T cells from blood. The genes are TRBV7-9 and TRBJ1-5; no firm D call. CDR3 loop: CASSLMDNQPQHF. The CDR3 DNA reads TGTGCCAGCAGCTTAATGGACAATCAGCCCCAGCATTTT.